Each of the 22 T cell receptor beta chains below was sequenced from the same sample in a study of response to subunit inactivated influenza vaccine. TCRdb reprocessed the RT-PCR reads with MiXCR, giving one entry per CDR3 protein. The table shows about 700,000 distinct CDR3 sequences, with approximately 15% occurring only once. This material consisted of PBMCs from blood, taken 14 days before vaccination. These receptors were collected from a man aged 45 to 65 who received an inactivated influenza vaccine.

This clonotype was counted only a few times. The chain recombines TRBV7-2 with TRBJ2-1; TRBD2 is a possible D gene (6 bases). The length of the CDR3 is 13 residues. With 3 bases removed from V and 8 bases from J, the gap between germline ends came to 11 bases. The germline gives CDR1 SGHTA, CDR2 FQGNSA. CDR3 sequence reads: CASSLASVHEQFF. CDR3 DNA: TGTGCCAGCAGCTTGGCTAGCGTCCATGAGCAGTTCTTC.

This clonotype came up a few times. This chain uses TRBV4-3 with TRBJ1-4; D is unresolved. The ends were cut back, 0 bases at V and 2 bases at J, with 7 bases in the middle. This CDR3 spans 15 amino acids. Germline-derived CDR1 and CDR2 are LGHNA and YSLEER. DNA of the CDR3: TGCGCCAGCAGCCAAGATCAGCGTACTAATGAAAAACTGTTTTTT. The encoded protein is CASSQDQRTNEKLFF.

This chain links TRBV2 with TRBJ2-7; perhaps TRBD2 as D (5 bases). The CDR3 length is 12 residues. Germline V gene lookup returns CDR1 SNHLY and CDR2 FYNNEI. Trimming pared 7 bases from V and 4 bases from J, leaving 11 bases between. The CDR3 coding sequence is TGTGCCAGCACCGAATCGGGGTACGAGCAGTACTTC. Residues: CASTESGYEQYF.

At least ten counts were recorded for this clonotype. This chain connects TRBV14 to TRBJ2-7, with D possibly called TRBD1 or TRBD2 (5 bases each). Trimming took off 2 bases at V and 11 bases at J, with 10 bases between the two ends. The CDR3 consists of 11 residues. Per the germline V gene, CDR1 is SGHDN and CDR2 is FVKESK. For the CDR3, the DNA is TGTGCCAGCAGCCAACAGGGAGTGAAGTACTTC. As protein: CASSQQGVKYF. The variable domain in full, with the rest retrieved from reference TRBV14 and TRBJ2-7, is EAGVTQFPSHSVIEKGQTVTLRCDPISGHDNLYWYRRVMGKEIKFLLHFVKESKQDESGMPNNRFLAERTGGTYSTLKVQPAELEDSGVYFCASSQQGVKYFGPGTRLTVT.

The CDR3 loop is CASSLVGSGLRNNEQFF. The CDR3 nucleotides are TGTGCCAGCAGCTTAGTGGGGTCGGGTCTTAGAAACAATGAGCAGTTCTTC. The chain links TRBV7-9 to TRBJ2-1; D unresolved. With 1 base removed from V and 5 bases from J, the gap between germline ends came to 18 bases. The CDR3 covers 17 residues. Looked up from germline, CDR1 is SEHNR and CDR2 is FQNEAQ (reference sequence).

V and J are TRBV9 and TRBJ2-7; the match to TRBD1 covers 9 bases. With 1 base clipped from V and 5 bases from J, the junction kept 7 bases outside the gene matches. Germline V gene sequence: CDR1 SGDLS, CDR2 YYNGEE. There are 15 residues in the CDR3. This chain's CDR3 is CASSVTGQGADEQYF. CDR3 coding DNA: TGTGCCAGCAGCGTAACGGGACAGGGAGCAGACGAGCAGTACTTC.

This clonotype was recorded at least ten times. For the CDR3, the DNA is TGTGCCAGCAGTTCCGGGAAACCTACATACAATGAGCAGTTCTTC. Protein sequence: CASSSGKPTYNEQFF. The chain combines TRBV28 with TRBJ2-1; D is possibly TRBD2 (5 bases). CDR1 and CDR2 from the germline V gene are MDHEN and SYDVKM. V dropped 4 bases and J dropped 4 bases, with 14 bases sitting between them. CDR3 length: 15 amino acids.

This clonotype has just a few counts. CDR3 sequence (DNA): TGCAGTGCGGGACTAGATACGCAGTATTTT. This gives the protein CSAGLDTQYF. V is TRBV20-1 and J is TRBJ2-3; maybe TRBD2 (6 bases). The ends were cut back, 6 bases at V and 5 bases at J, with 6 bases in the middle. CDR3 length equals 10 residues. CDR1 is DFQATT, CDR2 SNEGSKA, per germline (reference sequence).

The chain is built from TRBV9 and TRBJ2-7, with a weak D call TRBD2 (6 bases). The CDR3 is made up of 15 amino acids. Germline-derived CDR1 and CDR2 are SGDLS and YYNGEE. The ends were cut back, 0 bases at V and 4 bases at J, with 14 bases in the middle. DNA for the CDR3: TGTGCCAGCAGCGTAGACTGGGGCGGGGCGTACGAGCAGTACTTC. Protein product: CASSVDWGGAYEQYF.

This clonotype has more than one count but fewer than ten. The gene calls are TRBV4-2 and TRBJ2-1; 10 bases map to TRBD1. CDR1 and CDR2 (germline): LGHNA, YNFKEQ. Unmatched junction bases numbered 13, after V lost 1 base and J lost 13 bases. The CDR3 consists of 16 residues. CDR3 in amino acids: CASSQVMRDRGRGQFF. In DNA form, the CDR3 reads TGTGCCAGCAGCCAAGTTATGCGAGACAGGGGGCGAGGTCAGTTCTTC.

This clonotype was observed a handful of times. The chain combines TRBV5-5 with TRBJ2-3; TRBD2 might be the D (5 bases). Looked up from germline, CDR1 is SGHKS and CDR2 is YYEKEE (reference sequence). V lost 0 bases and J lost 4, with 12 bases in between. The CDR3 has 15 residues. CDR3 bases: TGTGCCAGCAGCTTGGGGGTTAGCGAACCAGATACGCAGTATTTT. Translated: CASSLGVSEPDTQYF.

This rearrangement joins TRBV12-3 or TRBV12-4 to TRBJ1-2; a possible D gene is TRBD1 (5 bases). V lost 6 bases and J lost 3, with 20 bases in between. The CDR3 extends over 16 amino acids. CDR3 DNA: TGTGCCAGCAGACAAACCGGGACCCCCGGTGACTATGGCTACACCTTC. Its protein is CASRQTGTPGDYGYTF.

This clonotype was seen a few times. The CDR3 region is CASSSGTGGVGYTF. The DNA of the CDR3 is TGTGCCAGCAGCTCCGGGACAGGGGGAGTAGGCTACACCTTC. This chain uses TRBV7-2 with TRBJ1-2; 11 bases are shared with TRBD1. This CDR3 is built from 14 residues. The V segment lost 4 bases and the J segment 8 bases; nucleotides outside the gene matches: 6. The germline V gene encodes CDR1 SGHTA and CDR2 FQGNSA. The full variable domain, in which reference TRBV7-2 and TRBJ1-2 provide the parts outside the CDR3, is GAGVSQSPSNKVTEKGKDVELRCDPISGHTALYWYRQSLGQGLEFLIYFQGNSAPDKSGLPSDRFSAERTGGSVSTLTIQRTQQEDSAVYLCASSSGTGGVGYTFGSGTRLTVV.

V is TRBV4-3 and J is TRBJ2-2; weak D call: TRBD1 (6 bases). Deletions cut 4 bases from V and 1 base from J, with 10 bases between. CDR3 length: 15 amino acids. Looked up from germline, CDR1 is LGHNA and CDR2 is YSLEER. This CDR3 is CASSPKTGNTGELFF. As DNA, the CDR3 is TGCGCCAGCAGCCCCAAGACAGGGAACACCGGGGAGCTGTTTTTT.

The table lists this clonotype with a few counts. The V and J genes are TRBV7-2 and TRBJ2-5, with a weak D call TRBD2 (5 bases). CDR3 length: 14 amino acids. Per the germline V gene, CDR1 is SGHTA and CDR2 is FQGNSA. Trimming cost V 2 bases and J 0 bases, with 7 bases left between them. CDR3 DNA sequence: TGTGCCAGCAGCTTAACTAGGAACCAAGAGACCCAGTACTTC. Its protein product is CASSLTRNQETQYF.

This clonotype was found a few times. The rearrangement uses TRBV4-2 and TRBJ2-2; D call uncertain. CDR3 size: 15 residues. Per germline, CDR1 LGHNA and CDR2 YNFKEQ. Trimming took 0 bases from V and 0 from J, leaving 5 bases between them. CDR3 in amino acids: CASSQDTTNTGELFF. The CDR3 DNA is TGTGCCAGCAGCCAAGATACCACGAACACCGGGGAGCTGTTTTTT.

This clonotype was seen a few times. This rearrangement joins TRBV5-5 to TRBJ2-3; D is unclear. The CDR3 runs 15 residues. V was cut by 0 bases and J by 2 bases, with 10 bases left in between. The germline CDR1 and CDR2 sequences are SGHKS and YYEKEE (reference sequence). The CDR3 DNA is TGTGCCAGCAGCTTGGGGTTCGGAAACACAGATACGCAGTATTTT. Protein sequence: CASSLGFGNTDTQYF.

There are many counts of this clonotype. The rearrangement uses TRBV3-1 and TRBJ2-4, with unresolved D. V was clipped by 1 base and J by 2 bases, with 9 bases between them. CDR3 length: 15 amino acids. CDR1 and CDR2 from the germline V gene are LGHDT and YNNKEL (reference sequence). The CDR3 reads CASSQGPTSKNIQYF. In DNA, the CDR3 is TGTGCCAGCAGCCAAGGTCCAACGTCCAAAAACATTCAGTACTTC.

The chain combines TRBV2 with TRBJ2-3; TRBD2 aligns across 11 bases. This CDR3 has 14 amino acids. The germline V gene has CDR1 SNHLY and CDR2 FYNNEI. Trimming removed 10 bases from V and 0 bases from J; junction bases left unmatched: 3. The CDR3: CANRLAGSTDTQYF. The CDR3 DNA reads as TGTGCCAACCGACTAGCGGGGAGCACAGATACGCAGTATTTT.

On this clonotype itself: A much larger clone sits a single nucleotide away, making a read error possible. This sequence joins TRBV27 and TRBJ2-1, with 9 bases that match TRBD2. The CDR3 is 22 residues long. The germline V gene encodes CDR1 MNHEY and CDR2 SMNVEV (reference sequence). V was clipped by 1 base and J by 0 bases; unmatched bases: 19. This CDR3 reads CASSLFGRGFSGGLSSYNEQFF. The CDR3 region has the DNA TGTGCCAGCAGTTTATTTGGCAGGGGGTTTAGCGGGGGCCTCAGCTCCTACAATGAGCAGTTCTTC.

This clonotype has just a few counts. The V and J genes are TRBV16 and TRBJ1-6; no clear D gene. The V and J ends lost 1 base and 1 base respectively, with 11 bases between them. CDR1 and CDR2 (germline): KGHSY, FQNENV. The CDR3 extends over 17 amino acids. Here the CDR3 DNA reads TGTGCCAGCAGCCAATTCCCGGCGGAATCCTATAATTCACCCCTCCACTTT. As protein: CASSQFPAESYNSPLHF.

The J gene is TRBJ2-2, the V gene TRBV20-1, with TRBD2 identical over 9 bases. Unmatched junction bases numbered 4, after V lost 1 base and J lost 4 bases. CDR1 and CDR2 (germline): DFQATT, SNEGSKA (reference sequence). The CDR3 has 15 residues. The CDR3 DNA reads TGCAGTGCTAGAGGCGGGAGGGCCGGCACCGGGGAGCTGTTTTTT. Amino acid sequence: CSARGGRAGTGELFF.